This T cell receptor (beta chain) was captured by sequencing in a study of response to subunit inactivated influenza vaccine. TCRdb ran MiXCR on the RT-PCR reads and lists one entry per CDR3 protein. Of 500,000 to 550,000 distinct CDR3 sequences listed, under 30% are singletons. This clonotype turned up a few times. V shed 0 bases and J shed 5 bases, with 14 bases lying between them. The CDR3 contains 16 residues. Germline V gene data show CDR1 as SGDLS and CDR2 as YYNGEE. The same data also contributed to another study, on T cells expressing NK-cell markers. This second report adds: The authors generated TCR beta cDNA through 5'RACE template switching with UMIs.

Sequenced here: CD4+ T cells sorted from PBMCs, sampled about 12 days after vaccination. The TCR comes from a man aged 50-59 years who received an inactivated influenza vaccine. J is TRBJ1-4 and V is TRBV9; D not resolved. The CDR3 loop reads CASSVGPIRENEKLFF. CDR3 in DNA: TGTGCCAGCAGCGTAGGGCCGATACGGGAGAATGAAAAACTGTTTTTT.